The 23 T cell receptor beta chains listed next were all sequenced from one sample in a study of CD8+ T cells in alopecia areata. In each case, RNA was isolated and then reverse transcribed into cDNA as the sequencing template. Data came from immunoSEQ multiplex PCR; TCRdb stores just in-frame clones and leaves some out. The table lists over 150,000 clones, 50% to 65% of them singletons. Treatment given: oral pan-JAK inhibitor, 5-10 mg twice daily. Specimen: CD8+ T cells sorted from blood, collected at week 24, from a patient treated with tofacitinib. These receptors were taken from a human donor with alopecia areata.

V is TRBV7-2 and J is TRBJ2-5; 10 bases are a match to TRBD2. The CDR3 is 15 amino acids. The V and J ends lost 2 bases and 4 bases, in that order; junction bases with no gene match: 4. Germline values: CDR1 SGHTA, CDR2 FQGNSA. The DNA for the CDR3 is TGTGCCAGCAGCTTACTACTAGCGGGGAGAGAGACCCAGTACTTC. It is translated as CASSLLLAGRETQYF. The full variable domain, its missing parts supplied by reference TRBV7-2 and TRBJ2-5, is GAGVSQSPSNKVTEKGKDVELRCDPISGHTALYWYRQSLGQGLEFLIYFQGNSAPDKSGLPSDRFSAERTGGSVSTLTIQRTQQEDSAVYLCASSLLLAGRETQYFGPGTRLLVL.

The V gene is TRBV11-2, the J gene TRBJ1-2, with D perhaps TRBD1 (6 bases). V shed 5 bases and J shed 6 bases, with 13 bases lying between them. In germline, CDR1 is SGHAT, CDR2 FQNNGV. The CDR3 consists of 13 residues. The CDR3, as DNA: TGTGCCAGCAGCCGGGGGGGCGCGGATGGCTACACCTTC. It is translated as CASSRGGADGYTF.

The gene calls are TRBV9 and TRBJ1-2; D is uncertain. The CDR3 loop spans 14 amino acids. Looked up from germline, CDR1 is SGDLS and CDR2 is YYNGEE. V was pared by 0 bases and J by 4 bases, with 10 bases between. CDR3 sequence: CASSVAEGTYGYTF. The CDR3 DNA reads TGTGCCAGCAGCGTAGCGGAAGGCACCTATGGCTACACCTTC.

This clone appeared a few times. In nucleotides, the CDR3 is TGTGCCAGCAGCCTAGCGGGGGGCGGTTACAATGAGCAGTTCTTC. Its translation is CASSLAGGGYNEQFF. V usage is TRBV13 and J usage is TRBJ2-1; 11 bases line up with TRBD2. V lost 5 bases, J lost 4 bases, and 4 bases stayed unmatched. The CDR3 covers 15 residues. Per germline, CDR1 PRHDT and CDR2 FYEKMQ (reference sequence).

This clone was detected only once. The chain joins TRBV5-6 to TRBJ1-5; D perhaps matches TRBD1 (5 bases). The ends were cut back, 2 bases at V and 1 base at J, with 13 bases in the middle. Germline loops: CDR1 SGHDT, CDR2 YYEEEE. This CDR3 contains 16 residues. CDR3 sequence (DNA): TGTGCCAGCAGCTTTGGTGGGACGGGAAGCAATCAGCCCCAGCATTTT. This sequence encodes CASSFGGTGSNQPQHF.

DNA of the CDR3: TGTGCCAGCAGTGTATCGGCGGCTTACACCGGGGAGCTGTTTTTT. Protein sequence: CASSVSAAYTGELFF. The V and J genes are TRBV2 and TRBJ2-2; D gene uncertain. V lost 4 bases and J 3 bases, leaving 12 bases between the germline ends. CDR1 is SNHLY, CDR2 FYNNEI, per germline. The CDR3 is 15 residues long. Drawing the rest from reference TRBV2 and TRBJ2-2, the complete variable domain is EPEVTQTPSHQVTQMGQEVILRCVPISNHLYFYWYRQILGQKVEFLVSFYNNEISEKSEIFDDQFSVERPDGSNFTLKIRSTKLEDSAMYFCASSVSAAYTGELFFGEGSRLTVL.

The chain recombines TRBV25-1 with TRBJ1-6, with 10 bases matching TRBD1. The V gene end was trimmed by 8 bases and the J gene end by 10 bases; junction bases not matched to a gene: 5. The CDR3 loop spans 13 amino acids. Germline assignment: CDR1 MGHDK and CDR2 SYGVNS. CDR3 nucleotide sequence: TGTGCCAGCGGGGACAGGGGTTCCTCACCCCTCCACTTT. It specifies CASGDRGSSPLHF. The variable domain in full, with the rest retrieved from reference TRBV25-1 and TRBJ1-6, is EADIYQTPRYLVIGTGKKITLECSQTMGHDKMYWYQQDPGMELHLIHYSYGVNSTEKGDLSSESTVSRIRTEHFPLTLESARPSHTSQYLCASGDRGSSPLHFGNGTRLTVT.

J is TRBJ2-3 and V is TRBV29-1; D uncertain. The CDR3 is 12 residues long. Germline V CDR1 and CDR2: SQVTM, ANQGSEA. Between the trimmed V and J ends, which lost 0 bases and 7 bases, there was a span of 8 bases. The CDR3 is CSVEDPQYTQYF. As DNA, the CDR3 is TGCAGCGTTGAAGATCCGCAATATACGCAGTATTTT.

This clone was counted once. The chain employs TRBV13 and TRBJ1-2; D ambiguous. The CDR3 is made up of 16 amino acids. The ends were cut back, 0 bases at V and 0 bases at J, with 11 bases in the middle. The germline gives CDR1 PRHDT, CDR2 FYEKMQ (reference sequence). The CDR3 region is CASSLGPARTNYGYTF. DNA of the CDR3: TGTGCCAGCAGCTTAGGCCCAGCCCGGACTAACTATGGCTACACCTTC.

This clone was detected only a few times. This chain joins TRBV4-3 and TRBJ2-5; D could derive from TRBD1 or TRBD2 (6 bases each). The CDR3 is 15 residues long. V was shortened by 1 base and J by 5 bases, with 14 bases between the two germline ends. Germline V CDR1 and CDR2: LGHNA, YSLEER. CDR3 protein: CASSQGSGAGETQYF. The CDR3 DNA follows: TGCGCCAGCAGCCAAGGTTCGGGGGCGGGGGAGACCCAGTACTTC.

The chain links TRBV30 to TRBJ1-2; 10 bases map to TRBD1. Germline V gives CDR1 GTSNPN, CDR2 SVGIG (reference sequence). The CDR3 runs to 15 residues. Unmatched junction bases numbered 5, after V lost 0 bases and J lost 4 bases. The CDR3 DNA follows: TGTGCCTGGAGTGTAGGACAGGGGGTTATCTATGGCTACACCTTC. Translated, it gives CAWSVGQGVIYGYTF. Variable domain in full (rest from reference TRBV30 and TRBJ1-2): SQTIHQWPATLVQPVGSPLSLECTVEGTSNPNLYWYRQAAGRGLQLLFYSVGIGQISSEVPQNLSASRPQDRQFILSSKKLLLSDSGFYLCAWSVGQGVIYGYTFGSGTRLTVV.

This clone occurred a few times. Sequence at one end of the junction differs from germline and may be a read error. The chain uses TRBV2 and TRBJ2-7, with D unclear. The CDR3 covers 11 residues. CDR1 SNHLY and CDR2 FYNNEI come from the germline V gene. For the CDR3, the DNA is TGTGCCAGCAGAATCTCCTCCGAGCAGTACTTC. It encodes CASRISSEQYF.

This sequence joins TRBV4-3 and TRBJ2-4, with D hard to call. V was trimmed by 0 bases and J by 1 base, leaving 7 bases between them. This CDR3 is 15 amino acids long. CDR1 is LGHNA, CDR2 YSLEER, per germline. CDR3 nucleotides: TGCGCCAGCAGCCAAGATCAAACTGCCAAAAACATTCAGTACTTC. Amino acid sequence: CASSQDQTAKNIQYF.

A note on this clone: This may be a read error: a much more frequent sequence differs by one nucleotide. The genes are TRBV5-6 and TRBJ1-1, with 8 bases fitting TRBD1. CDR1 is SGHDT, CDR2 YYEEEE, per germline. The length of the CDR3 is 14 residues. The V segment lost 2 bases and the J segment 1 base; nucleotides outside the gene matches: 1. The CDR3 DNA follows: TGTGCCAGCAGCTTTGGACAGGGGAACACTGAAGCTTTCTTT. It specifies CASSFGQGNTEAFF.

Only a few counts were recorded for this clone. The CDR3 here is CASSQDGKASTDTQYF. The CDR3 DNA is TGCGCCAGCAGCCAAGATGGGAAGGCTTCCACAGATACGCAGTATTTT. The chain combines TRBV4-3 with TRBJ2-3; D ambiguous. CDR1 and CDR2 from the germline V gene are LGHNA and YSLEER. The CDR3 contains 16 residues. V shed 0 bases and J shed 2 bases, with 12 bases lying between them.

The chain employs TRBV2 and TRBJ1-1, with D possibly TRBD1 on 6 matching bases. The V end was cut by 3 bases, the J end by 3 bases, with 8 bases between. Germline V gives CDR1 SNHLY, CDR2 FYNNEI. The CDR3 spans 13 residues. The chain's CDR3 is CASSDEGDTEAFF. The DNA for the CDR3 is TGTGCCAGCAGTGATGAGGGGGACACTGAAGCTTTCTTT.

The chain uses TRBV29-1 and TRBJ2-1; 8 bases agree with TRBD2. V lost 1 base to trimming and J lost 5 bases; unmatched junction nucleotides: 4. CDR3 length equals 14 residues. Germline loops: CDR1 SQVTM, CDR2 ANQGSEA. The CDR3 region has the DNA TGCAGCGTTGAAGTAGCGGGGCGTAACAATGAGCAGTTCTTC. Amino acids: CSVEVAGRNNEQFF.

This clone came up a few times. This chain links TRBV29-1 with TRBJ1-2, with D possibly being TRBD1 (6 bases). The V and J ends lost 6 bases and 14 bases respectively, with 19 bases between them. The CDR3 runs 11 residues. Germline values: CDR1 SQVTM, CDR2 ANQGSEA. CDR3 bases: TGCAGCGTCCCCGCGACAGGCCAACCTACCTTC. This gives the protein CSVPATGQPTF.

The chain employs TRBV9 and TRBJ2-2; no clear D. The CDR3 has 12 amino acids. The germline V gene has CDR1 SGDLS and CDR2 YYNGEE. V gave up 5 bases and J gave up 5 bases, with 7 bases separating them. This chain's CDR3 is CASRSQTGELFF. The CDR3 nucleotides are TGTGCCAGCAGGAGTCAGACCGGGGAGCTGTTTTTT.

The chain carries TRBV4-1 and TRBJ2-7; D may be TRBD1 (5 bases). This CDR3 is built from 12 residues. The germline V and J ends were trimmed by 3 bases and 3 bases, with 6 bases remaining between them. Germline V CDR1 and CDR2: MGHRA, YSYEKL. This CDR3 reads CASSHDSYEQYF. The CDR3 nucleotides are TGCGCCAGCAGCCACGACAGCTACGAGCAGTACTTC.

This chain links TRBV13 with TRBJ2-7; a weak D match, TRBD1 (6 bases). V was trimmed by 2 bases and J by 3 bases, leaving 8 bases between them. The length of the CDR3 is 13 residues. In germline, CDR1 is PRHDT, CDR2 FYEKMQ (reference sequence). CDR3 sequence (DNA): TGTGCCAGCAGCTTACGAGGGGGCTACGAGCAGTACTTC. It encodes CASSLRGGYEQYF. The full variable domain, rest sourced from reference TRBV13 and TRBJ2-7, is AAGVIQSPRHLIKEKRETATLKCYPIPRHDTVYWYQQGPGQDPQFLISFYEKMQSDKGSIPDRFSAQQFSDYHSELNMSSLELGDSALYFCASSLRGGYEQYFGPGTRLTVT.

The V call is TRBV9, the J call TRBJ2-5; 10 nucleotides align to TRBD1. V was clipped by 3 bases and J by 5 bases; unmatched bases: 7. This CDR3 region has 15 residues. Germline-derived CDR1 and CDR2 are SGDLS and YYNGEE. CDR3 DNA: TGTGCCAGCAGCGCTGACAGGGGGCTTCAGGAGACCCAGTACTTC. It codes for CASSADRGLQETQYF.

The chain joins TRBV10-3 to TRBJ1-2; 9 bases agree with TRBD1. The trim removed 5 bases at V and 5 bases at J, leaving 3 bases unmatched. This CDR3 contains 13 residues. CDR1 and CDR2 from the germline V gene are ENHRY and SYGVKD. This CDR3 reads CAISPGQGYGYTF. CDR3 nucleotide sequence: TGTGCCATCAGTCCCGGACAGGGGTATGGCTACACCTTC.